The clone carrying this T cell receptor beta chain is a singleton in its sample. CDR3 size: 8 residues. The germline V gene encodes CDR1 DFQATT and CDR2 SNEGSKA (reference sequence). Trimming stripped 8 bases from V and 6 bases from J, with 4 bases between. Participants, roughly 18 to 90 years old, spanned around 25 US areas. The data stem from a study of blood T cell repertoires in COVID-19. In the study overall: Acute and convalescent COVID-19 samples came from the United States, Italy and Spain. The cDNA or gDNA used as material had been derived from T cells, B-cell-depleted T cells, or PBMCs.

The table came from immunoSEQ multiplex PCR; TCRdb's copy has only in-frame clones and leaves some out. The sample yields fewer than 200,000 clones, about 88% seen once. The gene calls are TRBV20-1 and TRBJ1-2, with no clear D. Source material: PBMCs or T cells enriched from blood (not recorded which). This TCR was recovered from a woman aged 18-29 years who had recovered from COVID-19. CDR3 nucleotides: TGCAGTATTAATGGCTACACCTTC. Its protein product is CSINGYTF.